This record looks at one TCR beta chain sequence and its context. No antigen is known for it. Germline assignment: CDR1 SGHTA and CDR2 FQGTGA. This CDR3 is 15 amino acids long. V was pared by 4 bases and J by 4 bases, with 13 bases between. The data belong to a study of early T cells in non-severe SARS-CoV-2 infection. Study-wide background: Sequencing targeted bulk RNA from unsorted whole blood, leaving chains unpaired. Study-level findings and limits: Anti-spike CD8 specificities were favored by VDJdb matching, whose results missed private and CD4 specificities.

Attached unique molecular identifiers marked individual cDNA molecules. Each CDR3 protein is one row after TCRdb ran MiXCR on the 5' RACE reads. The data hold 25,000 to 35,000 distinct CDR3 sequences, with less than 6.5% observed a single time. This clonotype was sampled from an adult who was a healthcare worker with PCR-confirmed SARS-CoV-2 infection or an uninfected control (not recorded which). The chain recombines TRBV7-3 with TRBJ2-2; D might be TRBD1 (5 bases). The sample was whole blood. CDR3 in amino acids: CASSSQSRGTGELFF. The CDR3 region has the DNA TGTGCCAGCAGCTCCCAATCTAGGGGCACCGGGGAGCTGTTTTTT.